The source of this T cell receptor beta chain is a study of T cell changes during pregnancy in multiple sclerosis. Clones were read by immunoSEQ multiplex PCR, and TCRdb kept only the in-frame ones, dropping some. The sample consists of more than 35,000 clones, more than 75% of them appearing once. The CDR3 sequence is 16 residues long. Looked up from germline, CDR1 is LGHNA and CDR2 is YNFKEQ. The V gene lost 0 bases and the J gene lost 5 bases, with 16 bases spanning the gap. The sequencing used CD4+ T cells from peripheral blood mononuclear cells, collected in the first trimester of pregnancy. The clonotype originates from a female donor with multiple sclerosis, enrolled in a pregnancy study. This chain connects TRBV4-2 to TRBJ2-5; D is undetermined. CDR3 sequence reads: CASSQDSSGKSETQYF. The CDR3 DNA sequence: TGTGCCAGCAGCCAAGATTCGTCTGGCAAATCGGAGACCCAGTACTTC.